This T cell receptor (beta chain) was sequenced during a study of T cell clones after liver transplantation. Study summary: In this trial, immunosuppression withdrawal was attempted within 2 years of liver transplant. Whole-study findings and limits: The donor-reactive repertoire was only partly measurable in a couple of subjects, lacking donor cells. Donor-reactive sequences fell more than third party-reactive ones, suggesting partial deletion. These preliminary findings come from unstandardized post-transplant sampling times.

The germline V gene has CDR1 SNHLY and CDR2 FYNNEI. Trimming removed 6 bases from V and 6 bases from J; junction bases left unmatched: 10. The CDR3 consists of 15 residues. Libraries were prepared by immunoSEQ multiplex PCR; TCRdb keeps only in-frame clonotypes and omits some of them. The data contain 25,000 to 35,000 clones, 90% to 95% of them singletons. Turning to this clone: What it binds is unknown.

This clonotype was sampled from a human patient who received a liver transplant. A share of the T cells may be of graft donor origin. This sample comprised CD8+ T cells from blood, obtained 12 months after liver transplant. The chain links TRBV2 to TRBJ2-3; 9 bases are a match to TRBD1. The CDR3 sequence is CASRIQAGTGDTQYF. For the CDR3, the DNA is TGTGCCAGCAGAATTCAGGCGGGGACAGGGGATACGCAGTATTTT.